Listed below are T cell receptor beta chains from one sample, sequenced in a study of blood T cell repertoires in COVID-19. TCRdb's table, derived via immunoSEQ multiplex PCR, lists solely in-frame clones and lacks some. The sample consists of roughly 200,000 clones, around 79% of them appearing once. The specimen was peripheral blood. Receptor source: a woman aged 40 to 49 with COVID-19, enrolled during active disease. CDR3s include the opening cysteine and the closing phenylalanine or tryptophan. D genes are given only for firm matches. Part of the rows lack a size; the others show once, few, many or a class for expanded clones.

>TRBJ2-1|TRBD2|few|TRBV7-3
TGTGCCAGCAGCCCCGGACTAGCGGGAGTGAATGAGCAGTTCTTC
CASSPGLAGVNEQFF
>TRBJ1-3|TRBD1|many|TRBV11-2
TGTGCCAGCGGGGAACAGGGGGCTGGAAACACCATATATTTT
CASGEQGAGNTIYF
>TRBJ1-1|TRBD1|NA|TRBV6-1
TGTGCCAGCAGTGAGCGGACAGGGAGAACTGAAGCTTTCTTT
CASSERTGRTEAFF
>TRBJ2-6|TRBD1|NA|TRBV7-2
TGTGCCAGCAGCTTATTTGACAGGGAAGTCTCTGGGGCCAACGTCCTGACTTTC
CASSLFDREVSGANVLTF
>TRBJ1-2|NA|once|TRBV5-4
TGTGCCAGCAGCTTGGGGACAGCTGGGAACTATGGCTACACCTTC
CASSLGTAGNYGYTF
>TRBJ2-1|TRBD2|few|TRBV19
TGTGCCAGTAGTCCTTTAGCGGGCTGGGCGTTCTTC
CASSPLAGWAFF
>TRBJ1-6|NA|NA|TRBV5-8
TGTGCCAGCAGCTTGGTCTTGAGCTCCTATAATTCACCCCTCCACTTT
CASSLVLSSYNSPLHF
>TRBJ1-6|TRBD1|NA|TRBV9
TGTGCCAGCAGCGTAGAAAAGGCAGGGGGCAGGGCACCCCTCCACTTT
CASSVEKAGGRAPLHF
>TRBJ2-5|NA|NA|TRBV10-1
TGCGCCAGCACTGGGGTGGAGGAAGAGACCCAGTACTTC
CASTGVEEETQYF
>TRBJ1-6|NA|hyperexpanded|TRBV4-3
TGCGCCAGCAGCCAAGCCCCCCGGGGGGCCAATTCACCCCTCCACTTT
CASSQAPRGANSPLHF
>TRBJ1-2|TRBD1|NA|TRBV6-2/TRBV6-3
TGTGCCAGCAGTTACCCGCCAGGGGGGCTCTGGTATGGCTACACCTTC
CASSYPPGGLWYGYTF
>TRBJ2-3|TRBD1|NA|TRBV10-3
TGTGCCATCAGTGAAGACAGGGCCTCAGATACGCAGTATTTT
CAISEDRASDTQYF
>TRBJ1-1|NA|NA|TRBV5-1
TGCGCCAGCAGCCCGCGACAGAGCCCGAACACTGAAGCTTTCTTT
CASSPRQSPNTEAFF
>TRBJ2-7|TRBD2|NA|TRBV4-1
TGCGCCAGCAGCCTCCAGCGGGGGGGCCTTTACGAGCAGTACTTC
CASSLQRGGLYEQYF
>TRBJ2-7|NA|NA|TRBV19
TGTGCCAGTAGTATGTGGGCGGCAGGGGAATACGAGCAGTACTTC
CASSMWAAGEYEQYF
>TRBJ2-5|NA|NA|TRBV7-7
TGTGCCAGCAGCTTAGCAGGGACTCTTAAGGGAGAGACCCAGTACTTC
CASSLAGTLKGETQYF
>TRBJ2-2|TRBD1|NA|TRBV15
TGTGCCACCAGCAGAGAAGGGGGCCAAACAGCTACGAACACCGGGGAGCTGTTTTTT
CATSREGGQTATNTGELFF
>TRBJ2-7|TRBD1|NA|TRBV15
TGTGCCACCAGCAGAGCTTCGGAAGGGGGCAGAGCCTACGAGCAGTACTTC
CATSRASEGGRAYEQYF
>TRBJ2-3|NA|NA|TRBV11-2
TGTGCCAGCAGCTTCAGGGTGGGGAGCACAGATACGCAGTATTTT
CASSFRVGSTDTQYF
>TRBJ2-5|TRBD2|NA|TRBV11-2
TGTGCCAGCAGCCTACAGCGGGAGAGGGAGACCCAGTACTTC
CASSLQRERETQYF
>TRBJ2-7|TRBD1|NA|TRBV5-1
TGCGCCAGCAGCCCGGGACAGGCAGTCTACGAGCAGTACTTC
CASSPGQAVYEQYF
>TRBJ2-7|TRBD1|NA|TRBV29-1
TGCAGCGTCGACAGGGGGGGGCTCGAGCAGTACTTC
CSVDRGGLEQYF
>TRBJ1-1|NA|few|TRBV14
TGTGCCAGCAGCCGGGGACTTGGGCTTGAAGCTTTCTTT
CASSRGLGLEAFF
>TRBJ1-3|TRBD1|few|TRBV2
TGTGCCAGCAGAACGGGACAGAGCTCTGGAAACACCATATATTTT
CASRTGQSSGNTIYF
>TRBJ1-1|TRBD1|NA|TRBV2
TGTGCCAGGACAGGGGTGGGTACTGAAGCTTTCTTT
CARTGVGTEAFF
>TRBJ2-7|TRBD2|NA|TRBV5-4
TGTGCCAGCAGCCCAACGACTAGCGGGATCGACGAGCAGTACTTC
CASSPTTSGIDEQYF
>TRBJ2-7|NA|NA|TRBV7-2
TGTGCCAGCATCAAAAATCCTGGGGGGAACGAGCAGTACTTC
CASIKNPGGNEQYF
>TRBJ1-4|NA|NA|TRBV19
TGTGCCAGTCAAGATCGGAGCGGCTCTAATGAAAAACTGTTTTTT
CASQDRSGSNEKLFF
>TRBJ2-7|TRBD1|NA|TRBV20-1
TGCAGTGCTAGTGGGGCCCGACAGGGCCCCTACGAGCAGTACTTC
CSASGARQGPYEQYF
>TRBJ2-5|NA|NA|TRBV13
TGTGCCAGCAGCTTAGGAGGGCTAGCGCACGCTGGGGAGACCCAGTACTTC
CASSLGGLAHAGETQYF
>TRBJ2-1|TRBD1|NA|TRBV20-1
TGCAGTGCTAGTCGGCAGGGGGTATACAATGAGCAGTTCTTC
CSASRQGVYNEQFF
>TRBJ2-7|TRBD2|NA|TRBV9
TGTGCCAGCAGCGCTCGACTAGCACCCACCTACGAGCAGTACTTC
CASSARLAPTYEQYF
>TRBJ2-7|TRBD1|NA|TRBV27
TGTGCCAGCAGTTTATTCGGGACAGCCCCCTACGAGCAGTACTTC
CASSLFGTAPYEQYF
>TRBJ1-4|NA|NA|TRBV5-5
TGTGCCAGCAGCCCATCCGGGATAGCAACTAATGAAAAACTGTTTTTT
CASSPSGIATNEKLFF
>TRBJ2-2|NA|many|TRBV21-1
TGTGCCAGCAGCAAAGCCCTACATCCAGGGGCCACCGGGGAGCTGTTTTTT
CASSKALHPGATGELFF